The TCR beta chain described here comes from a study of regulatory T cells in long-lasting Graves disease. Study at large: Graves' patients who were just diagnosed had used antithyroid drugs for under 3 months. The study's findings and limits: Newly diagnosed patients shared 966 public clonotypes; persistent patients shared around 2,800.

Arm-PCR with iRepertoire HTBI primers amplified the CDR3 regions for these TCR beta libraries. TCRdb passed the multiplex PCR reads through MiXCR, listing each CDR3 protein once. Found here are roughly 320,000 distinct CDR3 sequences, around 15% of them singletons; the top ten hold just under 30%. Time point given: newly diagnosed GD, antithyroid drugs for less than 3 months. Researchers made the TCR library from RNA that was extracted from PBMCs. With 4 bases removed from V and 2 bases from J, the gap between germline ends came to 10 bases. Germline assignment: CDR1 MNHNS and CDR2 SASEGT. The CDR3 is made up of 14 amino acids. This clonotype was detected ten times or more. The target antigen is unknown. This same sample was also taken into another study, of T cells in Graves' hyperthyroidism and ophthalmopathy. That source notes: Ophthalmopathy and stable hyperthyroidism were told apart by a 13 V-J model.

The sequence was obtained from a man in his forties or fifties with Graves disease. The chain couples TRBV6-1 to TRBJ2-3, with D unclear. Material: peripheral blood mononuclear cells (PBMCs), obtained at new diagnosis, from a patient treated with antithyroid drugs. The CDR3 region has the DNA TGTGCCAGCAGTGGGTCATATTACACAGATACGCAGTATTTT. Protein: CASSGSYYTDTQYF.